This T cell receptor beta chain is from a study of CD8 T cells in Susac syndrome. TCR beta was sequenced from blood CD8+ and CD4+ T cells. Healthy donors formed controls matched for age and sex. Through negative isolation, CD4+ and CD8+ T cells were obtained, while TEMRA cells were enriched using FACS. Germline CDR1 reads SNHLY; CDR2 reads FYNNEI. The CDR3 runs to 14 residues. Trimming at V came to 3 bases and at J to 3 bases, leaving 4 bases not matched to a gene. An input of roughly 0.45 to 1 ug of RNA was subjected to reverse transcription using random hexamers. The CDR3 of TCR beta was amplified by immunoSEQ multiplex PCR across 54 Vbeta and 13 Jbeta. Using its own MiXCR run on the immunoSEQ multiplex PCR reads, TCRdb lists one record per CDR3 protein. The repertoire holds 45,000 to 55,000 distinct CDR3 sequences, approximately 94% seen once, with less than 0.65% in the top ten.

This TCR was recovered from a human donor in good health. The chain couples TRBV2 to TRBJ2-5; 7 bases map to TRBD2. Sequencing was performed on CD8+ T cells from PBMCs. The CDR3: CASSETLAEETQYF. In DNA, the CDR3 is TGTGCCAGCAGTGAGACCCTAGCGGAAGAGACCCAGTACTTC.